Listed here are 2 T cell receptor beta chains from one sample, sequenced in a study of blood T cells in healthy people across ages. Primers used in a second PCR of roughly 7 to 12 cycles were a sample-barcoded 5' primer and a J-beta primer mix. A single record per CDR3 protein comes from TCRdb applying MiXCR to the 5' RACE reads. The sample has about 1.6 million distinct CDR3 sequences, almost 35% seen once. Sequenced: blood. The origin of the receptors is a woman in her twenties or thirties in good health.

This chain uses TRBV18 with TRBJ1-1, with D hard to call. Per the germline V gene, CDR1 is KGHSH and CDR2 is LQKENI. The CDR3 consists of 13 residues. V was cut by 3 bases and J by 1 base, with 6 bases left in between. The CDR3 DNA reads as TGTGCCAGCTCACCCTTTGGGAACACTGAAGCTTTCTTT. It translates to CASSPFGNTEAFF.

The chain joins TRBV18 to TRBJ1-2, with 7 bases lining up with TRBD1. V lost 2 bases to trimming and J lost 4 bases; unmatched junction nucleotides: 4. This CDR3 comprises 14 residues. Germline V lookup: CDR1 KGHSH, CDR2 LQKENI. CDR3 sequence (DNA): TGTGCCAGCTCACCAAAGGAGGGGGCCTATGGCTACACCTTC. Translation gives CASSPKEGAYGYTF.